This is a list of T cell receptor beta chains from one sample in a study of identifying expanded T cells in peripheral blood. Generated by immunoSEQ multiplex PCR, the TCRdb table keeps only in-frame clones and is missing some. Of over 45,000 clones in the sample, approximately 82% were seen once. The material sequenced was blood. These receptors were obtained from a person aged 18 to 75 in good health. Each CDR3 is given with its conserved first and last residue. D genes are given only for firm matches. Clone size is stated in some rows and not others, as once, few, many or a class when expanded.

j_call clone_size d_call v_call cdr3_nt cdr3_aa
TRBJ2-7 - - TRBV6-6 TGTGCCACCCGTCCCTTTCTCCTCGGCGAGCAGTACTTC CATRPFLLGEQYF
TRBJ2-6 once - TRBV2 TGTGCCAGCAAACCAGAGTGGGACGGCGGATATTCTGGGGCCAACGTCCTGACTTTC CASKPEWDGGYSGANVLTF
TRBJ2-3 - - TRBV11-2 TGTGCCAGCAGCTTCAGGGCCCAAGGAATAGATACGCAGTATTTT CASSFRAQGIDTQYF
TRBJ2-3 - TRBD1 TRBV11-2 TGTGCCAGCAGCTTAGATAAACCGGGACAGGCTGGAGATACGCAGTATTTT CASSLDKPGQAGDTQYF
TRBJ2-1 - TRBD2 TRBV5-6 TGTGCCAGCAGCTTAAGCGGGAGATACAATGAGCAGTTCTTC CASSLSGRYNEQFF
TRBJ1-5 few - TRBV2 TGTGCCAGCAGCCGACGCCTTCAGGGTGGGGGGACTAGCAATCAGCCCCAGCATTTT CASSRRLQGGGTSNQPQHF
TRBJ1-5 once - TRBV5-6 TGTGCCAGCAGCTTGGGGCAGTCAATCGATCAGCCCCAGCATTTT CASSLGQSIDQPQHF
TRBJ1-2 - - TRBV5-6 TGTGCCAGCAGCTTGTTGGGACGGGGAGTTCGAGCTAACTATGGCTACACCTTC CASSLLGRGVRANYGYTF
TRBJ1-2 - TRBD1 TRBV7-9 TGTGCCAGCAGCCCGGGACAGGGTTCGAGCTTC CASSPGQGSSF
TRBJ1-1 - - TRBV6-6 TGTGCCAGCAGTTACTATCGGGATCGAGCTGAAGCTTTCTTT CASSYYRDRAEAFF
TRBJ2-1 - - TRBV5-1 TGCGCCAGCAGCTTGGCGGTGAATGAGCAGTTCTTC CASSLAVNEQFF
TRBJ1-1 few - TRBV5-6 TGTGCCAGCAGCTTCTTCGGCACTGAAGCTTTCTTT CASSFFGTEAFF
TRBJ1-5 - - TRBV7-8 TGTGCCAGCAGCTTAGCTTCCCAAAGCAATCAGCCCCAGCATTTT CASSLASQSNQPQHF
TRBJ1-2 - - TRBV7-8 TGTGCCAGCAGCTTAGAAGCAGGGAGTTATAACTATGGCTACACCTTC CASSLEAGSYNYGYTF
TRBJ2-3 many - TRBV28 TGTGCCAGCAGTTTATTTTCCGAGGCAGATACGCAGTATTTT CASSLFSEADTQYF
TRBJ2-7 - - TRBV6-5 TGTGCCAGCAGTTATACGGGCCAAAGGGGGCAGTACTTC CASSYTGQRGQYF
TRBJ2-6 - TRBD1 TRBV30 TGTGCCTGGAGTGGGACAGGGCATGGGGCCAACGTCCTGACTTTC CAWSGTGHGANVLTF
TRBJ1-6 many TRBD1 TRBV27 TGTGCCAGCAGTTTATACGGGACAGGGGGAAATTCACCCCTCCACTTT CASSLYGTGGNSPLHF
TRBJ2-3 once - TRBV2 TGTGCCAGCAGCCGCGACTCCAGCACAGATACGCAGTATTTT CASSRDSSTDTQYF
TRBJ2-3 - - TRBV5-1 TGCGCCAGCAGCTTGGAGGGACTTCACACAGATACGCAGTATTTT CASSLEGLHTDTQYF
TRBJ2-1 - TRBD2 TRBV5-1 TGCGCCAGCAGCCCCTGGCTAGCGGGGACGAATGAGCAGTTCTTC CASSPWLAGTNEQFF
TRBJ2-1 many TRBD2 TRBV7-3 TGTGCCAGCAGCTTAACGGCTAGCGGGGTACTAGAGCAGTTCTTC CASSLTASGVLEQFF
TRBJ1-2 - - TRBV5-5 TGTGCCAGCAGCTTGCAATATGGCTACACCTTC CASSLQYGYTF
TRBJ1-1 - - TRBV7-8 TGTGCCAGCAGACCGGACAGCCCGAACACTGAAGCTTTCTTT CASRPDSPNTEAFF
TRBJ2-5 - - TRBV27 TGTGCCAGCAGTTTCTCCGGGACTCGAGAGACCCAGTACTTC CASSFSGTRETQYF
TRBJ2-7 once - TRBV14 TGTGCCAGCAGCCAAGATCAAGTGGGCTACGAGCAGTACTTC CASSQDQVGYEQYF
TRBJ2-4 - - TRBV5-6 TGTGCCAGCAGCTTGTTAGTGGACCGGGGCGGGCGGAACATTCAGTACTTC CASSLLVDRGGRNIQYF
TRBJ2-5 - TRBD1 TRBV18 TGTGCCAGCTCCCCCGACAGGGGCTCACAAGAGACCCAGTACTTC CASSPDRGSQETQYF
TRBJ1-1 - - TRBV5-1 TGCGCCAGCAGCCGGACCGGGCCTCAGAACACTGAAGCTTTCTTT CASSRTGPQNTEAFF
TRBJ2-5 - TRBD2 TRBV28 TGTGCCAGCAGTTCTTGGACTAGCGGGGGAGGAGAGACCCAGTACTTC CASSSWTSGGGETQYF
TRBJ2-1 - TRBD1 TRBV29-1 TGCAGCGTGGATAGACCGGGACAGGGAGTTCACAATGAGCAGTTCTTC CSVDRPGQGVHNEQFF
TRBJ2-1 - - TRBV4-2 TGTGCCAGCAGCCAAGATTCGCGGGCAGAGCAGTTCTTC CASSQDSRAEQFF
TRBJ2-3 - - TRBV25-1 TGTGCCAGCGGAAGAGGCACAGATACGCAGTATTTT CASGRGTDTQYF
TRBJ1-2 once - TRBV9 TGTGCCAGCAGCGCCCATGAGGAAGGCTACACCTTC CASSAHEEGYTF
TRBJ2-1 - - TRBV4-2 TGTGCCAGCAGCCAAACGACAGGCGGTAATGAGCAGTTCTTC CASSQTTGGNEQFF
TRBJ2-5 - TRBD1 TRBV29-1 TGCAGCGTGGATCCGGGACAGGGGTTGGAGACCCAGTACTTC CSVDPGQGLETQYF
TRBJ1-5 - - TRBV2 TGTGCCAGCAGTCCTCCATCTAACAGGGCCAATCAGCCCCAGCATTTT CASSPPSNRANQPQHF
TRBJ1-2 - TRBD1 TRBV5-3 TGTGCCAGAAGGTGGGACAGAGCTAACTATGGCTACACCTTC CARRWDRANYGYTF
TRBJ2-3 - TRBD2 TRBV7-2 TGTGCCAGCAGCTTTTTAGGTAGCGGGAGTACAGATACGCAGTATTTT CASSFLGSGSTDTQYF
TRBJ2-1 - - TRBV19 TGTGCCAGTAGTATGTATTTAGCTGATGAGCAGTTCTTC CASSMYLADEQFF
TRBJ2-5 once - TRBV15 TGTGCCACCAGCAGAGATCCTACAGACCGGACCCAGTACTTC CATSRDPTDRTQYF
TRBJ1-1 - - TRBV7-2 TGTGCCAGCAGCCCCTCCCAGGGCGTGAACACTGAAGCTTTCTTT CASSPSQGVNTEAFF
TRBJ2-2 - - TRBV11-3 TGTGCCAGCAGCTTTGGTCTGGAGGAAGAGCTGTTTTTT CASSFGLEEELFF
TRBJ2-5 - TRBD2 TRBV14 TGTGCCAGTTCTCCAGCTAGCGGTAGGGAGACCCAGTACTTC CASSPASGRETQYF
TRBJ1-1 - - TRBV18 TGTACCAGCTCACCGAGTAAAAAAACTGAAGCTTTCTTT CTSSPSKKTEAFF